Sequencing of this TCR beta chain was carried out in a study of blood T cell repertoires in COVID-19. Across the study: The study drew acute and convalescent COVID-19 samples from the United States, Italy and Spain. PBMCs, B-cell-depleted T cells, or T cells were the source of the cDNA or gDNA that made up the material.

In the original processing: Amplification of reference gene primers provided the estimated nucleated cell counts. Clones were read by immunoSEQ multiplex PCR, and TCRdb kept only the in-frame ones, dropping some. V and J calls and clone size are those listed in that table; D and trimming were worked out from the DNA. The table lists approximately 150,000 clones, approximately 88% of them singletons. The CDR3 sequence is 17 residues long. CDR1 is KGHSH and CDR2 is LQKENI in the germline V gene. After removal of 1 base from V and 2 bases from J, the junction contained 6 bases not matched to a gene. This sequence originates from a woman between 50 and 59 years old with acute or convalescent COVID-19. The J gene is TRBJ1-4, the V gene TRBV18; 8 nucleotides align to TRBD1. Sequenced input: peripheral blood. The CDR3 region has the DNA TGTGCCAGCTCACCACAGACAGGGGCGCAGACTAATGAAAAACTGTTTTTT. This encodes CASSPQTGAQTNEKLFF.